This T cell receptor beta chain was identified in a study of blood T cell repertoires in COVID-19. CDR3 length: 12 amino acids. V was shortened by 7 bases and J by 6 bases, with 9 bases between the two germline ends. Germline CDR1 reads ENHRY; CDR2 reads SYGVKD. The protocol was immunoSEQ multiplex PCR, while the TCRdb copy is restricted to in-frame clones and leaves out a portion. The repertoire holds 43,000 or so clones, with roughly 80% as singletons. The sequence was collected from a woman aged 60-75 years with acute or convalescent COVID-19. The gene calls are TRBV10-3 and TRBJ2-2; D is unresolved. Sequenced input: peripheral blood. CDR3: CAIKTPSGELFF. Written as DNA, the CDR3 is TGTGCCATCAAGACTCCGTCCGGGGAGCTGTTTTTT.